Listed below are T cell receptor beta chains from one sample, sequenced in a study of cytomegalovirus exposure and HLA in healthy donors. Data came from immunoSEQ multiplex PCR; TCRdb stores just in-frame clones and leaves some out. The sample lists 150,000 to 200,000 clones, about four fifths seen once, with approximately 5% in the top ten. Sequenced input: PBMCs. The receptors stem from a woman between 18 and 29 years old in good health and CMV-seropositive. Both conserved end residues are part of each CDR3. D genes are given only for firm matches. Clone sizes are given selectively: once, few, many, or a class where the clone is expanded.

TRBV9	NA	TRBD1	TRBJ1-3	TGTGCCAGCAGCGTCGGTTTGGGACAGGGTATTGGAAACAACATATATTTT	CASSVGLGQGIGNNIYF
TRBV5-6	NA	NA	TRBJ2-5	TGTGCCAGCAGCTTGGGGGCACACCAAGAGACCCAGTACTTC	CASSLGAHQETQYF
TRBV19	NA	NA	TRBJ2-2	TGTGCCAGTAGGGTCGCGGATCGGAACACCGGGGAGCTGTTTTTT	CASRVADRNTGELFF
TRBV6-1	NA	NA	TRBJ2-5	TGTGCCAGCAGGGATTGGGGGCGGACTGTAGAGACCCAGTACTTC	CASRDWGRTVETQYF
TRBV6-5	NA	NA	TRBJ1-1	TGTGCCACCAGCCCGACAGACCTGATGAACACTGAAGCTTTTTTT	CATSPTDLMNTEAFF
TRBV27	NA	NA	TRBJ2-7	TGTGCCAGCGGGGTAGCGGCAGCCTACGAGCAGTACTTC	CASGVAAAYEQYF
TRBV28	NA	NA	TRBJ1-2	TGTGCCAGCAGGCTCCCGGGAGGGAACTTCTATGGCTACACCTTC	CASRLPGGNFYGYTF
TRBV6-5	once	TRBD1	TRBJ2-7	TGTGCCAGCAGCAGGGTACCGGGACAGGGCTACGAGCAGTACTTC	CASSRVPGQGYEQYF
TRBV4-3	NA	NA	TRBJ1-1	TGCGCCAGCAGCCAAGATATAGAAATTGGAGCTTTCTTT	CASSQDIEIGAFF
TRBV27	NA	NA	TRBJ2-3	TGTGCCAGCAGTTTTATACGGAGCACAGATACGCAGTATTTT	CASSFIRSTDTQYF
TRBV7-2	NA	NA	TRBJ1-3	TGTGCCAGCAGCTTACGCCCGGGGGGGAAGTCGTCGGACACCATATATTTT	CASSLRPGGKSSDTIYF
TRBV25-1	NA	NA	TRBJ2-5	TGTGCCAGCAGTGAATATGACCTAGCGCGGAAAGAGACCCAGTACTTC	CASSEYDLARKETQYF
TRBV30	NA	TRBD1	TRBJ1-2	TGTGCCTGGTCGAAACAGGGGGCGCGTGGGGGCTACACCTTC	CAWSKQGARGGYTF
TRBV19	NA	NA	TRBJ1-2	TGTGCCAGTACCAACTGGAACTATGGCTACACCTTC	CASTNWNYGYTF
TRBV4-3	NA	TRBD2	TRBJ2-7	TGCGCCAGCAGTCACCGGGGGGACGAGCAGTACTTC	CASSHRGDEQYF
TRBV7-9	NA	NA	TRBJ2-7	TGTGCCAGCAGCCAGACAGGACCTACCTACGAGCAGTACTTC	CASSQTGPTYEQYF
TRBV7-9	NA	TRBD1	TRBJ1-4	TGTGCCAGCACCAAGCAGGGGGATGAAAAACTGTTTTTT	CASTKQGDEKLFF
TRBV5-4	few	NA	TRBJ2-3	TGTGCCAGCAGGGTACCAGGCACAGATACGCAGTATTTT	CASRVPGTDTQYF
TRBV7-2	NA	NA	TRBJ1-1	TGTGCCAGCAGCCTCGCCAGTGGTTTGAACACTGAAGCTTTCTTT	CASSLASGLNTEAFF
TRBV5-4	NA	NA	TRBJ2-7	TGTGCCAGCAGCTTGGGTCCCCCCGTCTACGAGCAGTACTTC	CASSLGPPVYEQYF
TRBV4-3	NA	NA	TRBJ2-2	TGCGCCAGCAGCCAAGATATTCCTGTTGGACAGAACACCGGGGAGCTGTTTTTT	CASSQDIPVGQNTGELFF
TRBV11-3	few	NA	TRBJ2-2	TGTGCCAGCAGCTTAGACCATAACACCGGGGAGCTGTTTTTT	CASSLDHNTGELFF
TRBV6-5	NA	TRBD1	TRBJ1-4	TGTGCCAGCAGTTACCGAGGGACAGATAATGAAAAACTGTTTTTT	CASSYRGTDNEKLFF
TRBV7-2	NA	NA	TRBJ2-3	TGTGCCAGCAGCTTAGTCGGTCCAGGGGCCACAGATACGCAGTATTTT	CASSLVGPGATDTQYF
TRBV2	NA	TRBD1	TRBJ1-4	TGTGCCAGCAGTGTCGGGACAGGGGGCTTTGAAAAACTGTTTTTT	CASSVGTGGFEKLFF
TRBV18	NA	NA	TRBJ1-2	TGTGCCAGCTCACCGGTAGCTCCTAACTATGGCTACACCTTC	CASSPVAPNYGYTF
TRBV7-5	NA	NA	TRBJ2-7	TGTGTCAGAAGCCTGCGCGATATCTACGAGCAGTACTTC	CVRSLRDIYEQYF
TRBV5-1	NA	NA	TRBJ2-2	TGCGCCAGCAGCTTGGGCAGGACGGGGGACACCGGGGAGCTGTTTTTT	CASSLGRTGDTGELFF
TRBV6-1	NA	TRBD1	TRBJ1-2	TGTGCCAGCAGTGAAGCGGGGGCAGGGGGTTACGGCTACACCTTC	CASSEAGAGGYGYTF
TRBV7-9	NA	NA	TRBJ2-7	TGTGCCAGCAGCGCGGACAGTCGCGAGCAGTACTTC	CASSADSREQYF
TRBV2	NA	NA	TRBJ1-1	TGTGCCATCCCGAAGGGGGACGGTAGGACTGAAGCTTTCTTT	CAIPKGDGRTEAFF
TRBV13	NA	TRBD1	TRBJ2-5	TGTGCCAGCAGCCGATTGGACAGGACGGGCCTTGTGTACCCGAACCAAGAGACCCAGTACTTC	CASSRLDRTGLVYPNQETQYF
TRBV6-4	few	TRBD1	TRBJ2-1	TGTGCCAGCAGTGTCAAGGGGACAGGGGGCAATGAGCAGTTCTTC	CASSVKGTGGNEQFF